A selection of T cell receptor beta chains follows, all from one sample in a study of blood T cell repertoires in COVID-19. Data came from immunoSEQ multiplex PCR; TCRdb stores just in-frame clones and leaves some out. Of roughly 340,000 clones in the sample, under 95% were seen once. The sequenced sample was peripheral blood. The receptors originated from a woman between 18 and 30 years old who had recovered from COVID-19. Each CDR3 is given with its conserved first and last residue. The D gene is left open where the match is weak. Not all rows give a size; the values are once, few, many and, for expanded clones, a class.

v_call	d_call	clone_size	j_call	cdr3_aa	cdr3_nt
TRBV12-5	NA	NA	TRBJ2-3	CASGFERERGTDTQYF	TGTGCTAGTGGTTTTGAAAGGGAGAGAGGCACAGATACGCAGTATTTT
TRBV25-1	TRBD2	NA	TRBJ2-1	CASTRAGSSYNEQFF	TGTGCCAGCACCCGAGCGGGAAGTTCCTACAATGAGCAGTTCTTC
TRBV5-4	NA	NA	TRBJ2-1	CASSSGVGRSYNEQFF	TGTGCCAGCAGCTCTGGAGTCGGGAGATCCTACAATGAGCAGTTCTTC
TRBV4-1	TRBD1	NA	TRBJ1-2	CASSQMTGGSYGYTF	TGCGCCAGCAGCCAGATGACAGGGGGCAGCTATGGCTACACCTTC
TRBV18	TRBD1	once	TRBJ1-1	CASSPQRTGYTEAFF	TGTGCCAGCTCACCCCAACGGACAGGATACACTGAAGCTTTCTTT
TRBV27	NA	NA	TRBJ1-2	CASSRDPAGERGYTF	TGTGCCAGCAGTCGAGACCCCGCAGGGGAACGGGGCTACACCTTC
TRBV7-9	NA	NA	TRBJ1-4	CASSLGTFEKLFF	TGTGCCAGCAGCTTAGGGACATTTGAAAAACTGTTTTTT
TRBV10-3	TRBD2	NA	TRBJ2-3	CAIKKTGMVAGGSTDTQYF	TGTGCCATCAAAAAGACAGGGATGGTAGCGGGAGGGTCAACAGATACGCAGTATTTT
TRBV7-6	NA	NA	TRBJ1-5	CASSLDPGSSQPQHF	TGTGCCAGCAGCTTAGATCCAGGGTCCAGTCAGCCCCAGCATTTT
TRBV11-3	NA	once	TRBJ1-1	CASSSEGVNTEAFF	TGTGCCAGCAGTTCCGAGGGGGTGAACACTGAAGCTTTCTTT
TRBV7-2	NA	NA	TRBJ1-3	CASSLAGGFAGNTIYF	TGTGCCAGCAGCTTAGCGGGGGGGTTCGCCGGAAACACCATATATTTT
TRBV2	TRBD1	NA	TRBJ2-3	CASKNRGSGGDTQYF	TGTGCCAGCAAAAACAGGGGGAGTGGGGGAGATACGCAGTATTTT
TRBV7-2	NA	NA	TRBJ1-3	CASSPRRGAPGNTIYF	TGTGCCAGCAGCCCAAGGCGGGGGGCTCCTGGAAACACCATATATTTT
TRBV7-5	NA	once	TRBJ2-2	CARTQGSPGELFF	TGTGCCAGAACGCAGGGATCACCCGGGGAGCTGTTTTTT
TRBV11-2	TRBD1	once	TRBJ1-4	CASSRQGGVNEKLFF	TGTGCCAGCAGCCGACAGGGAGGCGTAAATGAAAAACTGTTTTTT
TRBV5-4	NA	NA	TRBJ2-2	CASSEDFTGELFF	TGTGCCAGCAGCGAGGACTTCACCGGGGAGCTGTTTTTT
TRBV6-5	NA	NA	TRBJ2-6	CASSYAQTGANVLTF	TGTGCCAGCAGTTATGCACAGACCGGGGCCAACGTCCTGACTTTC
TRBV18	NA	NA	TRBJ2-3	CASSPFAQVEDTQYF	TGTGCCAGCTCACCATTCGCCCAGGTTGAAGATACGCAGTATTTT
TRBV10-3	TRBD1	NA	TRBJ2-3	CAISESGTEQDTQYF	TGTGCCATCAGTGAGTCGGGGACAGAACAAGATACGCAGTATTTT
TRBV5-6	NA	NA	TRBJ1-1	CASSLTGDEAFF	TGTGCCAGCAGCTTAACGGGAGATGAAGCTTTCTTT
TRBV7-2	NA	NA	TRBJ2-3	CASSFGPHGDTQYF	TGTGCCAGCAGCTTCGGCCCCCACGGGGATACGCAGTATTTT
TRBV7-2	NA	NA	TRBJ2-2	CASRNRATGELFF	TGTGCCAGCAGGAACAGGGCAACCGGGGAGCTGTTTTTT
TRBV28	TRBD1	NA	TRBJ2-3	CASSLAGQGAGDTQYF	TGTGCCAGCAGTTTAGCGGGACAGGGGGCTGGAGATACGCAGTATTTT
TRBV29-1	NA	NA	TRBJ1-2	CSVLPDTPFPHYGYTF	TGCAGCGTCCTCCCTGACACCCCTTTCCCTCACTATGGCTACACCTTC
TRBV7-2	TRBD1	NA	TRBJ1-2	CASSATGGIDYGYTF	TGTGCCAGCAGCGCCACAGGGGGTATTGACTATGGCTACACCTTC
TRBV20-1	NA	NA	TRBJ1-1	CSASEEAAMNTEAFF	TGCAGTGCTAGTGAGGAGGCGGCGATGAACACTGAAGCTTTCTTT
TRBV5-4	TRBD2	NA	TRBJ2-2	CASSSGLAGDIGELFF	TGTGCCAGCAGCTCGGGACTAGCGGGAGATATCGGGGAGCTGTTTTTT
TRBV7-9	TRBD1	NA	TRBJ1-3	CASYTTSGQGVSGNTIYF	TGTGCCAGCTATACCACCTCAGGGCAGGGGGTATCTGGAAACACCATATATTTT
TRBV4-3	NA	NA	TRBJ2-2	CASSQDPGRNTGELFF	TGCGCCAGCAGCCAAGATCCAGGTCGGAACACCGGGGAGCTGTTTTTT
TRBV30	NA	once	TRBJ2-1	CAWRTLAGHEQFF	TGTGCCTGGAGAACACTAGCTGGCCATGAGCAGTTCTTC
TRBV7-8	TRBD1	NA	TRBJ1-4	CASSPGGEKLFF	TGTGCCAGCAGCCCAGGGGGTGAAAAACTGTTTTTT
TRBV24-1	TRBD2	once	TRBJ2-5	CATSGPGGAQETQYF	TGTGCCACCAGTGGCCCCGGGGGGGCCCAAGAGACCCAGTACTTC
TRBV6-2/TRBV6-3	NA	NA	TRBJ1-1	CASSHPQKYTEAFF	TGTGCCAGCAGTCACCCACAGAAGTACACTGAAGCTTTCTTT
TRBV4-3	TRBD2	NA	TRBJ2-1	CASSQDEGLAGGLQFF	TGCGCCAGCAGCCAAGATGAGGGGCTAGCGGGAGGGCTGCAGTTCTTC
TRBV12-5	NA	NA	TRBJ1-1	CASGLELGGNTEAFF	TGTGCTAGTGGTTTGGAACTCGGAGGGAACACTGAAGCTTTCTTT
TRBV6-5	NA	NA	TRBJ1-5	CASSYSGEGQPQHF	TGTGCCAGCAGTTACTCTGGGGAGGGTCAGCCCCAGCATTTT
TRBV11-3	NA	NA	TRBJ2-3	CASSSGTEDTQYF	TGTGCCAGCAGCTCTGGGACTGAGGATACGCAGTATTTT
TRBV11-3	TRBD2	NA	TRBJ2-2	CASSFRGLGANTGELFF	TGTGCCAGCAGCTTCCGCGGACTAGGGGCGAACACCGGGGAGCTGTTTTTT
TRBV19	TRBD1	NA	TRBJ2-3	CASRSRGHDTDTQYF	TGTGCCAGTAGGTCGAGGGGGCATGACACAGATACGCAGTATTTT
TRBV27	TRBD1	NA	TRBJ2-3	CASSLGTGHTDTQYF	TGTGCCAGCAGTTTAGGGACAGGGCACACAGATACGCAGTATTTT